This T cell receptor (beta chain) was found in a study of cytomegalovirus exposure and HLA in healthy donors. Looking at the study overall: Prior work identified around 120 million unique TCR beta sequences in 150 million to 200 million T cells.

While unrecorded immune exposures were likely, the donors were nominally healthy when sampled. The PCR ran on 60 Vbeta and 13 Jbeta primers. The data were produced by immunoSEQ multiplex PCR, yet TCRdb's version contains in-frame clones alone and is incomplete. There are roughly 120,000 clones in the sample; around 79% occur only once, and around 1.6% lies in the top ten. The table lists this clone with a count of one. V lost 2 bases to trimming and J lost 3 bases; unmatched junction nucleotides: 8. This CDR3 region has 16 residues. Germline CDR1 reads LGHNA; CDR2 reads YNFKEQ. This clonotype originated in a woman aged 18-29 years in good health and CMV-seronegative. Sample: PBMCs. This chain links TRBV4-2 with TRBJ2-7; 9 bases map to TRBD1. The DNA of the CDR3 is TGTGCCAGCAGCCAACAATGGACAGGGGAAATCTACGAGCAGTACTTC. This codes for CASSQQWTGEIYEQYF.